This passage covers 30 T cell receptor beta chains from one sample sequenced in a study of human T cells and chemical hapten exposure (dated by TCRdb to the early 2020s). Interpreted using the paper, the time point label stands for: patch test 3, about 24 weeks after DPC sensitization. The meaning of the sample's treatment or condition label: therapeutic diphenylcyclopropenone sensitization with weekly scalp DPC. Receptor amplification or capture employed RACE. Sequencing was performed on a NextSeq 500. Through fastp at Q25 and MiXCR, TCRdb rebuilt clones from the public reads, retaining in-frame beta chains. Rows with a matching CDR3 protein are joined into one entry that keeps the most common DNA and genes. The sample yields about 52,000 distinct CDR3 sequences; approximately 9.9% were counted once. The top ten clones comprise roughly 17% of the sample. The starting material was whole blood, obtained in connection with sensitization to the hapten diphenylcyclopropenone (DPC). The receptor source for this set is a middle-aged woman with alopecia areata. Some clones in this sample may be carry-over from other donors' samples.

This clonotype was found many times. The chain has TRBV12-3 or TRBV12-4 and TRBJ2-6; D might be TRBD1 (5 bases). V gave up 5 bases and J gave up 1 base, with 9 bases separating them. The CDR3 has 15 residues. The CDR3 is CASSQGFSGANVLTF. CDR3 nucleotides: TGTGCCAGCAGTCAGGGTTTTTCTGGGGCCAACGTCCTGACTTTC.

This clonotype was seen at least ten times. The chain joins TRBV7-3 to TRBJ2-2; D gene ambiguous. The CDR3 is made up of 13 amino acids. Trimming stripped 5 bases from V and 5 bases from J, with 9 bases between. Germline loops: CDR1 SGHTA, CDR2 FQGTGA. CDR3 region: CASSPKTTGELFF. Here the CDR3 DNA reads TGTGCCAGCAGCCCTAAAACTACCGGGGAGCTGTTTTTT. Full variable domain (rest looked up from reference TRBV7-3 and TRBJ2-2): GAGVSQTPSNKVTEKGKYVELRCDPISGHTALYWYRQSLGQGPEFLIYFQGTGAADDSGLPNDRFFAVRPEGSVSTLKIQRTERGDSAVYLCASSPKTTGELFFGEGSRLTVL.

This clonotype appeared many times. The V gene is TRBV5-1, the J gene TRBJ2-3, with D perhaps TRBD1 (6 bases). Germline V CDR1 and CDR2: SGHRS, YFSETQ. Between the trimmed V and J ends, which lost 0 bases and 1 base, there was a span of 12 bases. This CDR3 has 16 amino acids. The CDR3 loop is CASSLGPGVGTDTQYF. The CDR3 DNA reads TGCGCCAGCAGCTTGGGCCCAGGGGTCGGCACAGATACGCAGTATTTT.

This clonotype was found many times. CDR3 residues: CASSLTSLAGSRGGELFF. CDR3 in DNA: TGTGCCAGCAGCTTAACTTCGCTAGCGGGTAGCCGAGGCGGGGAGCTGTTTTTT. The V call is TRBV7-3, the J call TRBJ2-2, with 8 bases that match TRBD2. CDR1 and CDR2 (germline): SGHTA, FQGTGA. V gave up 0 bases and J gave up 7 bases; unmatched junction bases: 13. The CDR3 consists of 18 residues.

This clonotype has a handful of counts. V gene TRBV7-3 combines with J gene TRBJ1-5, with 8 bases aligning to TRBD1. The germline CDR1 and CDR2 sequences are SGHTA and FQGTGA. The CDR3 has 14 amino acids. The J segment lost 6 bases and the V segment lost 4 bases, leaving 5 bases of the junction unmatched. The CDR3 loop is CASSSRQGLQPQHF. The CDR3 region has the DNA TGTGCCAGCAGCTCCCGACAGGGGCTTCAGCCCCAGCATTTT.

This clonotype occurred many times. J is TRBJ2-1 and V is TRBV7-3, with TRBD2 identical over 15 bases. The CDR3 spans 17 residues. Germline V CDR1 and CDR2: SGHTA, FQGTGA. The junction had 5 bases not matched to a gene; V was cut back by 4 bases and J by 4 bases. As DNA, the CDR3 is TGTGCCAGCAGCTCCCAGGGGACTAGCGGGAGGTACAATGAGCAGTTCTTC. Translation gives CASSSQGTSGRYNEQFF.

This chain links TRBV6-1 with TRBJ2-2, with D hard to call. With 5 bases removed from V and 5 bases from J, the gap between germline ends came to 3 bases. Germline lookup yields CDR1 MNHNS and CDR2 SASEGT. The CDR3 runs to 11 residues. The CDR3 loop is CASSRTGELFF. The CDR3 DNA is TGTGCCAGCAGTCGGACCGGGGAGCTGTTTTTT.

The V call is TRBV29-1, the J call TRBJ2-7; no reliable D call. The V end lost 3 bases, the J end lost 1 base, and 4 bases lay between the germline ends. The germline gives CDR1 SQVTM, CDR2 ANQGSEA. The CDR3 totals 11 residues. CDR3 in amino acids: CSVEKSYEQYF. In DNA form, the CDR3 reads TGCAGCGTTGAGAAATCCTACGAGCAGTACTTC.

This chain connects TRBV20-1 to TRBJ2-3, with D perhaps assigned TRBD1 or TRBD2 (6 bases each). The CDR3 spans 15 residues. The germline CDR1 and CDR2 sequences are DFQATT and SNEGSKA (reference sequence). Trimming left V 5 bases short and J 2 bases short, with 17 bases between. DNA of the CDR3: TGCAGTGCTGCAACAGTAGGGGGGCTCACAGATACGCAGTATTTT. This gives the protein CSAATVGGLTDTQYF.

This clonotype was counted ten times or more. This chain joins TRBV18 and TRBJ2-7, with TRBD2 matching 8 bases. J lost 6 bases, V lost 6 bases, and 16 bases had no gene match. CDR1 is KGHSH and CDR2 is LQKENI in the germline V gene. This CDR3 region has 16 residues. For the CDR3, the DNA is TGTGCCAGCTCTGGAATCGAAAATTTAGCGGGGTTCGAGCAGTACTTC. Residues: CASSGIENLAGFEQYF. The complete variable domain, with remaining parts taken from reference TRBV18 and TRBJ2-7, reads NAGVMQNPRHLVRRRGQEARLRCSPMKGHSHVYWYRQLPEEGLKFMVYLQKENIIDESGMPKERFSAEFPKEGPSILRIQQVVRGDSAAYFCASSGIENLAGFEQYFGPGTRLTVT.

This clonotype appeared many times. The CDR3 loop is CSVRDYEQYF. The CDR3 DNA is TGCAGCGTCAGGGACTACGAGCAGTACTTC. The rearrangement joins TRBV29-1 to TRBJ2-7; tentatively, D is TRBD1 (5 bases). Germline V lookup: CDR1 SQVTM, CDR2 ANQGSEA. V lost 6 bases and J lost 3, with 6 bases in between. The length of the CDR3 is 10 residues.

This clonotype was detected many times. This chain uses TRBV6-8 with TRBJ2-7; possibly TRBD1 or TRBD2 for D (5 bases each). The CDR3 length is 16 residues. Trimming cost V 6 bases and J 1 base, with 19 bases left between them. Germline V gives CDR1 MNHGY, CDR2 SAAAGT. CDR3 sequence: CASSVSSRDGSYEQYF. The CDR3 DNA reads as TGTGCCAGCAGCGTCTCCTCAAGGGACGGATCCTACGAGCAGTACTTC.

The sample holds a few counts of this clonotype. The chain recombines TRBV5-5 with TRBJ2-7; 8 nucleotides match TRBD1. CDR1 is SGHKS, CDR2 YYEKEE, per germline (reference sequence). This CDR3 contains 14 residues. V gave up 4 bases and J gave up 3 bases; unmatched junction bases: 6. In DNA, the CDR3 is TGTGCCAGCAGCCCAGGACAGGGACACTACGAGCAGTACTTC. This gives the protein CASSPGQGHYEQYF.

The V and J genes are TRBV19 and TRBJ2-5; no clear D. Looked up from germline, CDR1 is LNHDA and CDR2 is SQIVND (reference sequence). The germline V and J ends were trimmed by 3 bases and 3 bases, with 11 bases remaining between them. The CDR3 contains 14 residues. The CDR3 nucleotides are TGTGCCAGTAGTATTGGGCCCAAGGAAGAGACCCAGTACTTC. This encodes CASSIGPKEETQYF.

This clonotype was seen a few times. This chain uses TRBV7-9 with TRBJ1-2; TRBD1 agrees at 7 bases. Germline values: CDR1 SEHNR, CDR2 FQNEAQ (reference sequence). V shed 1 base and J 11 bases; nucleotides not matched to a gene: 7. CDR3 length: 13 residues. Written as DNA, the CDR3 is TGTGCCAGCAGCTTAGGGGACAGCGGAGTTTACACCTTC. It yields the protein CASSLGDSGVYTF.

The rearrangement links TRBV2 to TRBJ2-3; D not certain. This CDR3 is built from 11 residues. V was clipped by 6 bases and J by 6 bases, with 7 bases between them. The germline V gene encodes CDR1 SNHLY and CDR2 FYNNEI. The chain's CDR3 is CASRGRDTQYF. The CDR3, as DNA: TGTGCCAGCAGAGGGCGGGATACGCAGTATTTT.

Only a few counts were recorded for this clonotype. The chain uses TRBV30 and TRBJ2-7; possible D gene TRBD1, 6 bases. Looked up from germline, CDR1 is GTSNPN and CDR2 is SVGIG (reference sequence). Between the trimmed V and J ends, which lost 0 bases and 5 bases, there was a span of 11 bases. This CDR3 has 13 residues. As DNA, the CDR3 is TGTGCCTGGAGTGTAATGGCAGGGGACGAGCAGTACTTC. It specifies CAWSVMAGDEQYF.

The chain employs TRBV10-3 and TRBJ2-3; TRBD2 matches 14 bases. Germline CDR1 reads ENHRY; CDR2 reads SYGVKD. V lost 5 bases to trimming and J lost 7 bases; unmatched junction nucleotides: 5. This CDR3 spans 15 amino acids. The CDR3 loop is CAISQTSGGAHTQYF. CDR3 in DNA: TGTGCCATCAGTCAGACTAGCGGGGGGGCTCATACGCAGTATTTT.

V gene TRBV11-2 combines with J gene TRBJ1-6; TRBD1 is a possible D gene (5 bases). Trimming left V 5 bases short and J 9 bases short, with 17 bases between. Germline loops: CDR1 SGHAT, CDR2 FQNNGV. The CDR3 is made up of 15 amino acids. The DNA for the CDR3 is TGTGCCAGCAGCCAGATTCAGGGTCCGAGTTCACCCCTCCACTTT. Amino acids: CASSQIQGPSSPLHF.

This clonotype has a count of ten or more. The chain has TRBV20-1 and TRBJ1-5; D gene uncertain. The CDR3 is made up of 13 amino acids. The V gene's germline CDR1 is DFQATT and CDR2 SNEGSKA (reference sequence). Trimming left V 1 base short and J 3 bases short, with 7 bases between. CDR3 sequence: CSARGNTNQPQHF. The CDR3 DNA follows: TGCAGTGCTAGAGGTAACACCAATCAGCCCCAGCATTTT.

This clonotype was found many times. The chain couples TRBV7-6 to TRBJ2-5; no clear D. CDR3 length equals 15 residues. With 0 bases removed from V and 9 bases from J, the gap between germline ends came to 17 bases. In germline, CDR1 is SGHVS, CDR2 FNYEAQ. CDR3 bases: TGTGCCAGCAGCTTAGCGCGGTCTCCCGGTCCTGCCCAGTACTTC. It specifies CASSLARSPGPAQYF.

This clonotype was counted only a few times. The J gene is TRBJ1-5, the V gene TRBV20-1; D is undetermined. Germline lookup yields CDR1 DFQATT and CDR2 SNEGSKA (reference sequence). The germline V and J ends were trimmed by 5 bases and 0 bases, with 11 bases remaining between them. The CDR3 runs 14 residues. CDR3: CSAPDGSSNQPQHF. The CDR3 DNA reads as TGCAGTGCTCCGGACGGTTCTAGCAATCAGCCCCAGCATTTT.

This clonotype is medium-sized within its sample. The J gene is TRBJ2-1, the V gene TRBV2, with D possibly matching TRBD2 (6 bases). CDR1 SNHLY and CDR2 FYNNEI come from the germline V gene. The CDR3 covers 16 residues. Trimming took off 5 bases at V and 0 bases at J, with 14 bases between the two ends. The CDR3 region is CASSHEPGDSYNEQFF. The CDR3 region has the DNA TGTGCCAGCAGTCACGAACCGGGGGACTCCTACAATGAGCAGTTCTTC.

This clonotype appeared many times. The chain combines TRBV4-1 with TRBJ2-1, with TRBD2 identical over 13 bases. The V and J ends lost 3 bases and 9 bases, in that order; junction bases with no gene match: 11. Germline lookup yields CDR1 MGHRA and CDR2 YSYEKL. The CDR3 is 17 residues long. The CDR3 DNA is TGCGCCAGCAGCCACCAAACTAGCGGGGGGGCAATTGGTGAGCAGTTCTTC. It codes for CASSHQTSGGAIGEQFF.

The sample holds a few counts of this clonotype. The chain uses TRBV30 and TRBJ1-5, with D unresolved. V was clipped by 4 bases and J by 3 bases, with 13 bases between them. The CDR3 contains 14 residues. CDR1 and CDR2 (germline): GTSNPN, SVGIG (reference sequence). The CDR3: CAWNSDLFNQPQHF. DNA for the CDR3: TGTGCCTGGAATTCGGATCTGTTCAATCAGCCCCAGCATTTT.

The chain's CDR3 is CASSISQGHTNYEQYF. The DNA for the CDR3 is TGTGCCAGTAGTATTTCGCAGGGACACACTAATTACGAGCAGTACTTC. V is TRBV19 and J is TRBJ2-7; possible D gene TRBD1, 6 bases. Germline-derived CDR1 and CDR2 are LNHDA and SQIVND (reference sequence). V was shortened by 3 bases and J by 4 bases, with 19 bases between the two germline ends. The CDR3 covers 16 residues.

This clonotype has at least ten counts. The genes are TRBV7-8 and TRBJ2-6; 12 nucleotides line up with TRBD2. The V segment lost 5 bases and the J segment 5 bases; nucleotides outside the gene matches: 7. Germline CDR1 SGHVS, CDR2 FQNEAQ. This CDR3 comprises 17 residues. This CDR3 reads CASSGGLAGFRANVLTF. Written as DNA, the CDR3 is TGTGCCAGCAGCGGGGGACTAGCGGGCTTCCGGGCCAACGTCCTGACTTTC.

The CDR3 DNA reads as TGTGCCAGCAGCCAAGGAAGGCAGCTTAACACTGAAGCTTTCTTT. It yields the protein CASSQGRQLNTEAFF. J is TRBJ1-1 and V is TRBV4-2; D unclear. V was trimmed by 1 base and J by 2 bases, leaving 11 bases between them. The CDR3 covers 15 residues. Germline-derived CDR1 and CDR2 are LGHNA and YNFKEQ.

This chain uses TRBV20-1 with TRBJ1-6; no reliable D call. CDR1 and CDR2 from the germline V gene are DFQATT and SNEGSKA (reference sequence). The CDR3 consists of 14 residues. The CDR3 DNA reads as TGCAGCACTTTTGCTGCGGCAGCCAATTCACCCCTCCACTTT. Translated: CSTFAAAANSPLHF.

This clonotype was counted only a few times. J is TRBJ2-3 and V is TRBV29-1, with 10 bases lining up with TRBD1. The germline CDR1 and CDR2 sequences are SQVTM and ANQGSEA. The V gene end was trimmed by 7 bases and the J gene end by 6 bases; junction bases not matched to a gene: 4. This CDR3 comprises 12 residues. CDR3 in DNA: TGCAGCGGGACAGGGGGAAAGGATACGCAGTATTTT. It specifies CSGTGGKDTQYF.